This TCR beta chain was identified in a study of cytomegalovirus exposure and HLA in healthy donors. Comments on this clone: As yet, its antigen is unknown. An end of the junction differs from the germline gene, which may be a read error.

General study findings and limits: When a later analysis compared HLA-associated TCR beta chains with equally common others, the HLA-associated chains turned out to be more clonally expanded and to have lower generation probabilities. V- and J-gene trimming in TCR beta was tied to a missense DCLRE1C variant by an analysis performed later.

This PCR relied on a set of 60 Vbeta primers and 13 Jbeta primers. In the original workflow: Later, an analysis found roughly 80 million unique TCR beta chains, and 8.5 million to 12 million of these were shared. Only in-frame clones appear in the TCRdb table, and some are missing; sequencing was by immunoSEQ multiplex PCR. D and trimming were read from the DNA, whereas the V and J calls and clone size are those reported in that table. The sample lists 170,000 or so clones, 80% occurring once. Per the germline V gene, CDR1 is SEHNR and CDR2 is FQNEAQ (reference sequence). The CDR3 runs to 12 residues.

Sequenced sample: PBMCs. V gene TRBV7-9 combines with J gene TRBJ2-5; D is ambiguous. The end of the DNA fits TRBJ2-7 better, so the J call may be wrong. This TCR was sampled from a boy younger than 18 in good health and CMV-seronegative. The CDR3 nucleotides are TGTTCCAGCAGCTTCTGGAGCAACGAGCAGTACTTC. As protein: CSSSFWSNEQYF.